A single sample gave rise to the 22 T cell receptor beta chains below, sequenced in a study of T-cell reconstitution after alpha-beta-depleted transplantation in children (dated by TCRdb to between 2015 and 2016). Libraries were built with PCR. Sequencing was carried out with an Illumina HiSeq 2500. TCR libraries were prepared with molecular barcoding, using unique molecular identifiers to normalize TCRbeta repertoire quantification. The public reads were reprocessed in TCRdb via fastp at Q25 and MiXCR, keeping in-frame beta chains. Each CDR3 protein gets just one entry, which takes the most common genes and DNA from the rows behind it. For this sample the table gives about 980,000 distinct CDR3 sequences, of which around 30% were detected only once. The ten largest clones add up to about 28% of the sample. In the paper's terms, the treatment or condition label means: allogeneic hematopoietic cell transplantation with graft depleted of TCRalphabeta T cells and CD19 B cells.

The material sequenced was PBMCs, mostly from graft donor cells, taken 360 days after TCRalphabeta/CD19-depleted stem cell transplant. Receptors were obtained from a boy under two years old who had a stem cell transplant for SCID, so the T cells may come from the graft donor.

This clonotype has a handful of counts. The chain has TRBV5-1 and TRBJ2-3; no reliable D call. CDR1 and CDR2 (germline): SGHRS, YFSETQ. V lost 6 bases to trimming and J lost 0 bases, with 17 bases between them. The length of the CDR3 is 16 residues. CDR3 sequence: CASTGQPKPSTDTQYF. CDR3 nucleotides: TGCGCCAGCACTGGGCAGCCTAAACCCAGCACAGATACGCAGTATTTT.

The chain is built from TRBV20-1 and TRBJ1-1; D gene unclear. V lost 1 base and J 10 bases, leaving 16 bases between the germline ends. Looked up from germline, CDR1 is DFQATT and CDR2 is SNEGSKA (reference sequence). The CDR3 covers 13 residues. CDR3 sequence reads: CSARADSRFGAFF. The DNA of the CDR3 is TGCAGTGCTAGAGCGGACTCCAGGTTTGGAGCTTTCTTT.

The chain joins TRBV4-3 to TRBJ2-3; 7 bases align to TRBD1. There are 13 residues in the CDR3. The junction had 3 bases not matched to a gene; V was cut back by 0 bases and J by 9 bases. In germline, CDR1 is LGHNA, CDR2 YSLEER. In DNA form, the CDR3 reads TGCGCCAGCAGCCAAGACTCGACAGGGACGCAGTATTTT. It encodes CASSQDSTGTQYF.

This clonotype was picked up one time. CDR3 nucleotides: TGTGCCAGCAGGCCCGAGCAGTACACCGGGGAGCTGTTTTTT. Its translation: CASRPEQYTGELFF. The V call is TRBV28, the J call TRBJ2-2; D remains ambiguous. Trimming cost V 6 bases and J 3 bases, with 11 bases left between them. The V gene's germline CDR1 is MDHEN and CDR2 SYDVKM. CDR3 size: 14 residues.

This clonotype has a handful of counts. The chain joins TRBV29-1 to TRBJ1-4; D is ambiguous. V shed 7 bases and J shed 10 bases, with 16 bases lying between them. The CDR3 is 12 amino acids. Per the germline V gene, CDR1 is SQVTM and CDR2 is ANQGSEA. CDR3 in amino acids: CSAVWEKGKLFF. The CDR3 DNA sequence: TGCAGCGCGGTTTGGGAGAAAGGAAAACTGTTTTTT.

This clonotype was counted only a few times. The chain is built from TRBV20-1 and TRBJ2-3; D perhaps matches TRBD2 (5 bases). Trimming took 2 bases from V and 4 from J, leaving 10 bases between them. In germline, CDR1 is DFQATT, CDR2 SNEGSKA (reference sequence). The CDR3 runs to 13 residues. The CDR3 sequence: CSARRDPADTQYF. CDR3 nucleotide sequence: TGCAGTGCTAGACGGGATCCCGCAGATACGCAGTATTTT.

V gene TRBV2 combines with J gene TRBJ1-6; possibly TRBD1 for D (5 bases). The CDR3 consists of 15 residues. CDR1 and CDR2 (germline): SNHLY, FYNNEI. V dropped 8 bases and J dropped 10 bases, with 21 bases sitting between them. CDR3 DNA sequence: TGTGCCAGCCTGAATGTACTTTGGGGCGGCTCACCCCTCCACTTT. Protein sequence: CASLNVLWGGSPLHF.

This rearrangement joins TRBV5-6 to TRBJ2-3; perhaps TRBD2 as D (6 bases). This CDR3 has 15 amino acids. V lost 4 bases and J 0 bases, leaving 12 bases between the germline ends. Germline V gene sequence: CDR1 SGHDT, CDR2 YYEEEE. CDR3 sequence reads: CASSVVGGSTDTQYF. As DNA, the CDR3 is TGTGCCAGCAGCGTCGTCGGGGGTAGCACAGATACGCAGTATTTT. The full variable domain, its missing parts supplied by reference TRBV5-6 and TRBJ2-3, is DAGVTQSPTHLIKTRGQQVTLRCSPKSGHDTVSWYQQALGQGPQFIFQYYEEEERQRGNFPDRFSGHQFPNYSSELNVNALLLGDSALYLCASSVVGGSTDTQYFGPGTRLTVL.

This clonotype was observed a handful of times. V usage is TRBV29-1 and J usage is TRBJ2-7, with TRBD1 matching over 9 bases. The CDR3 is made up of 14 amino acids. CDR1 is SQVTM, CDR2 ANQGSEA, per germline. With 5 bases clipped from V and 1 base from J, the junction kept 6 bases outside the gene matches. The DNA of the CDR3 is TGCAGCGTTTCAACAGGGGGCGTTTCCTACGAGCAGTACTTC. It yields the protein CSVSTGGVSYEQYF.

There are many counts of this clonotype. The rearrangement joins TRBV12-3 or TRBV12-4 to TRBJ2-7; D is ambiguous. Trimming removed 6 bases from V and 3 bases from J, with 18 bases in between. This CDR3 has 15 residues. CDR3 nucleotide sequence: TGTGCCAGCAGCACCCATGCAATCCCGGGCTACGAGCAGTACTTC. Amino acid sequence: CASSTHAIPGYEQYF.

Only a few counts were recorded for this clonotype. The chain carries TRBV10-3 and TRBJ2-3, with D perhaps assigned TRBD1 or TRBD2 (5 bases each). Germline loops: CDR1 ENHRY, CDR2 SYGVKD. This CDR3 region has 14 residues. Trimming removed 11 bases at V and 2 bases at J, with 17 bases between. The CDR3, as DNA: TGTGCCTGCCATGGGCCAGGGACCACAGATACGCAGTATTTT. Translating gives CACHGPGTTDTQYF.

V gene TRBV9 combines with J gene TRBJ1-1; D remains ambiguous. Germline CDR1 and CDR2: SGDLS and YYNGEE. The CDR3 is made up of 13 amino acids. Deletions cut 4 bases from V and 6 bases from J, with 13 bases between. CDR3 coding DNA: TGTGCCAGCAGCCCCGCCGGATACCCTGAAGCTTTCTTT. Translation: CASSPAGYPEAFF.

The V gene is TRBV5-4, the J gene TRBJ2-3; 8 bases map to TRBD1. Germline loops: CDR1 SGHNT, CDR2 YYREEE (reference sequence). This CDR3 spans 19 amino acids. The V gene end was trimmed by 0 bases and the J gene end by 5 bases; junction bases not matched to a gene: 17. The CDR3 reads CASSLGARGAGGERDTQYF. CDR3 in DNA: TGTGCCAGCAGCTTGGGTGCCCGTGGGGCAGGGGGCGAACGAGATACGCAGTATTTT. Based on the CDR3 plus reference TRBV5-4 and TRBJ2-3, the full variable domain is ETGVTQSPTHLIKTRGQQVTLRCSSQSGHNTVSWYQQALGQGPQFIFQYYREEENGRGNFPPRFSGLQFPNYSSELNVNALELDDSALYLCASSLGARGAGGERDTQYFGPGTRLTVL.

This clonotype was picked up a small number of times. The V and J genes are TRBV2 and TRBJ2-2; 8 nucleotides agree with TRBD1. Germline-derived CDR1 and CDR2 are SNHLY and FYNNEI. The V gene end was trimmed by 2 bases and the J gene end by 6 bases; junction bases not matched to a gene: 5. This CDR3 contains 15 residues. CDR3 residues: CASSERQGAAGELFF. Here the CDR3 DNA reads TGTGCCAGCAGTGAAAGGCAGGGGGCCGCCGGGGAGCTGTTTTTT. The complete variable domain, with remaining parts taken from reference TRBV2 and TRBJ2-2, reads EPEVTQTPSHQVTQMGQEVILRCVPISNHLYFYWYRQILGQKVEFLVSFYNNEISEKSEIFDDQFSVERPDGSNFTLKIRSTKLEDSAMYFCASSERQGAAGELFFGEGSRLTVL.

V gene TRBV6-1 combines with J gene TRBJ2-3, with D perhaps TRBD1 or TRBD2 (5 bases each). There are 17 residues in the CDR3. The V end was cut by 5 bases, the J end by 4 bases, with 22 bases between. Germline CDR1 and CDR2: MNHNS and SASEGT. The CDR3 coding sequence is TGTGCCAGCAGTCCCCCCCTTGGGACCGTGGATCCAGATACGCAGTATTTT. Translation gives CASSPPLGTVDPDTQYF.

CDR3 coding DNA: TGCGCCAGCAGCCAAGGAGGGGCTAGCGGGGGGGCAGAGCAGTACTTC. It translates to CASSQGGASGGAEQYF. The rearrangement links TRBV4-1 to TRBJ2-7, with 12 bases that match TRBD2. This CDR3 spans 16 amino acids. The J segment lost 7 bases and the V segment lost 1 base, leaving 8 bases of the junction unmatched. CDR1 and CDR2 (germline): MGHRA, YSYEKL.

This clonotype was observed many times. V usage is TRBV6-5 and J usage is TRBJ2-2; no reliable D call. Between the trimmed V and J ends, which lost 2 bases and 1 base, there was a span of 2 bases. CDR1 and CDR2 from the germline V gene are MNHEY and SVGAGI. The CDR3 has 13 amino acids. CDR3 sequence: CASSYQNTGELFF. The CDR3 DNA is TGTGCCAGCAGTTACCAGAACACCGGGGAGCTGTTTTTT.

The genes are TRBV5-1 and TRBJ1-2; D call uncertain. V shed 3 bases and J shed 3 bases, with 18 bases lying between them. Germline loops: CDR1 SGHRS, CDR2 YFSETQ. This CDR3 has 16 residues. This chain's CDR3 is CASSSVDGSSDYGYTF. The DNA for the CDR3 is TGCGCCAGCAGCTCGGTGGACGGATCCTCGGACTATGGCTACACCTTC.

This clonotype was seen more than once but under ten times. The chain couples TRBV6-2 or TRBV6-3 to TRBJ2-7, with D tentatively TRBD1 (7 bases). V lost 8 bases and J lost 2, with 19 bases in between. The CDR3 is 15 amino acids. The germline gives CDR1 MNHEY, CDR2 SVGEGT. In DNA, the CDR3 is TGTGCCAGCGGAATCGGACAGGAGGGGACCTACGAGCAGTACTTC. Its translation: CASGIGQEGTYEQYF.

This sequence joins TRBV20-1 and TRBJ2-3; D is uncertain. The germline gives CDR1 DFQATT, CDR2 SNEGSKA (reference sequence). This CDR3 contains 13 residues. With 1 base removed from V and 6 bases from J, the gap between germline ends came to 11 bases. The CDR3: CSARGAWFDTQYF. Here the CDR3 DNA reads TGCAGTGCTAGAGGGGCCTGGTTTGATACGCAGTATTTT.

This chain connects TRBV12-3 or TRBV12-4 to TRBJ2-1, with 8 bases that match TRBD2. The CDR3 consists of 16 residues. V lost 1 base and J lost 4; bases outside the gene matches: 6. The CDR3 region has the DNA TGTGCCAGCAGTTTAGGATTAGCGGGGCTTTACAATGAGCAGTTCTTC. It is translated as CASSLGLAGLYNEQFF.

The V call is TRBV25-1, the J call TRBJ2-3, with D perhaps TRBD1 (6 bases). V was trimmed by 5 bases and J by 3 bases, leaving 9 bases between them. Germline CDR1 is MGHDK and CDR2 is SYGVNS. This CDR3 contains 13 residues. The CDR3 sequence: CASSYRVTDTQYF. The CDR3 nucleotides read TGTGCCAGCAGTTACAGGGTTACAGATACGCAGTATTTT.